These 27 T cell receptor beta chains share one sample of origin, sequenced in a study of T cell repertoires in cytomegalovirus infection. From the reads, TCRdb called clonotypes with MiXCR, one entry per CDR3 protein. The sample records some 450,000 distinct CDR3 sequences, 25% to 40% being singletons. Sequencing used PBMCs. The receptors were gathered from a human donor in good health (CMV status not recorded). Some clones in this sample may be carry-over from other donors' samples.

Ten or more counts support this clonotype. This chain connects TRBV6-5 to TRBJ2-3; D might be TRBD2 (6 bases). V was cut by 9 bases and J by 0 bases, with 13 bases left in between. Looked up from germline, CDR1 is MNHEY and CDR2 is SVGAGI. The CDR3 has 14 amino acids. In DNA form, the CDR3 reads TGTGCCAGTCCTCCGGGACTCAGCACAGATACGCAGTATTTT. Translating it yields CASPPGLSTDTQYF.

The chain recombines TRBV5-1 with TRBJ1-2, with D possibly being TRBD1 (6 bases). The germline gives CDR1 SGHRS, CDR2 YFSETQ. The CDR3 contains 17 residues. V lost 4 bases and J lost 3, with 22 bases in between. CDR3 sequence (DNA): TGCGCCAGCAGCAGATATAAACGAACGGACAGTTACTATGGCTACACCTTC. It is translated as CASSRYKRTDSYYGYTF.

This clonotype showed up just a few times. The gene calls are TRBV2 and TRBJ1-1; 10 positions match TRBD1. The CDR3 is made up of 16 amino acids. The trim removed 3 bases at V and 1 base at J, leaving 5 bases unmatched. Germline values: CDR1 SNHLY, CDR2 FYNNEI. The CDR3 nucleotides read TGTGCCAGCAGTGACCCGGGACAGGGGACGAACACTGAAGCTTTCTTT. It specifies CASSDPGQGTNTEAFF.

This clonotype was counted at least ten times. The rearrangement uses TRBV29-1 and TRBJ1-1; perhaps TRBD1 as D (6 bases). The germline CDR1 and CDR2 sequences are SQVTM and ANQGSEA. CDR3 length: 16 residues. The CDR3 DNA follows: TGCAGAAAGGAACCTTCAACACAGGGATCGGACACTGAAGCTTTCTTT. Translating gives CRKEPSTQGSDTEAFF.

The V call is TRBV6-5, the J call TRBJ2-7, with D hard to call. This CDR3 is built from 14 residues. V dropped 6 bases and J dropped 0 bases, with 12 bases sitting between them. Germline CDR1 is MNHEY and CDR2 is SVGAGI. CDR3 sequence reads: CASSLSYSSYEQYF. In DNA, the CDR3 is TGTGCCAGCAGCCTGTCCTACTCCTCCTACGAGCAGTACTTC.

The V gene is TRBV12-3 or TRBV12-4, the J gene TRBJ1-5; 9 positions match TRBD1. The ends lost 5 bases at V and 0 bases at J; junction bases unmatched: 11. The CDR3 is 18 amino acids. The CDR3 reads CASSTDRGTFNSNQPQHF. The CDR3 nucleotides are TGTGCCAGCAGTACCGACAGGGGGACTTTCAATAGCAATCAGCCCCAGCATTTT.

This clonotype was detected only a few times. The gene calls are TRBV18 and TRBJ1-2, with D unclear. Between the trimmed V and J ends, which lost 2 bases and 5 bases, there was a span of 12 bases. This CDR3 is 14 amino acids long. CDR1 KGHSH and CDR2 LQKENI come from the germline V gene. CDR3 sequence: CASSPTKGTYGYTF. The CDR3 DNA is TGTGCCAGCTCACCAACCAAGGGTACTTATGGCTACACCTTC.

This clonotype was recorded a few times. The V call is TRBV14, the J call TRBJ2-7; TRBD2 matches at 10 bases. The CDR3 contains 16 residues. The trim removed 3 bases at V and 4 bases at J, leaving 9 bases unmatched. CDR1 is SGHDN, CDR2 FVKESK, per germline. The CDR3 DNA sequence: TGTGCCAGCAGCCATCTCCAGCGGGGGGGTGGATACGAGCAGTACTTC. Translation: CASSHLQRGGGYEQYF.

This chain connects TRBV7-3 to TRBJ2-7, with 8 positions matching TRBD2. The CDR3 is made up of 14 amino acids. With 2 bases clipped from V and 5 bases from J, the junction kept 5 bases outside the gene matches. Germline assignment: CDR1 SGHTA and CDR2 FQGTGA. CDR3 bases: TGTGCCAGCAGCTTAGCGGGGGGCCTCAACGAGCAGTACTTC. Translation gives CASSLAGGLNEQYF. Drawing the rest from reference TRBV7-3 and TRBJ2-7, the complete variable domain is GAGVSQTPSNKVTEKGKYVELRCDPISGHTALYWYRQSLGQGPEFLIYFQGTGAADDSGLPNDRFFAVRPEGSVSTLKIQRTERGDSAVYLCASSLAGGLNEQYFGPGTRLTVT.

The V call is TRBV7-2, the J call TRBJ1-5; D is uncertain. This CDR3 is built from 12 residues. Germline V gene sequence: CDR1 SGHTA, CDR2 FQGNSA. Trimming stripped 1 base from V and 6 bases from J, with 4 bases between. CDR3 amino acids: CASSLDSQPQHF. The CDR3 DNA reads TGTGCCAGCAGCTTAGATAGTCAGCCCCAGCATTTT.

The chain combines TRBV28 with TRBJ2-2; 9 nucleotides align to TRBD1. The ends lost 5 bases at V and 3 bases at J; junction bases unmatched: 16. CDR3 size: 19 residues. Germline loops: CDR1 MDHEN, CDR2 SYDVKM. CDR3 sequence: CASSPQWGVGQGDTGELFF. The CDR3 DNA follows: TGTGCCAGCAGTCCTCAATGGGGCGTGGGACAGGGAGACACCGGGGAGCTGTTTTTT.

This clonotype was observed once. Since no conserved phenylalanine or tryptophan closes the CDR3, a read error is the likely cause. The rearrangement joins TRBV7-2 to TRBJ2-5; perhaps TRBD2 as D (5 bases). Looked up from germline, CDR1 is SGHTA and CDR2 is FQGNSA. V was cut by 5 bases and J by 2 bases, with 12 bases left in between. This CDR3 spans 14 amino acids. CDR3 sequence reads: CASSGGLAQETQYC. The CDR3 DNA is TGTGCCAGCAGCGGCGGACTGGCACAAGAGACCCAGTACTGC.

This clonotype was detected a few times. V usage is TRBV4-1 and J usage is TRBJ1-1; D is possibly TRBD1 (5 bases). The CDR3 runs to 16 residues. Germline V gene lookup returns CDR1 MGHRA and CDR2 YSYEKL. Trimming cost V 0 bases and J 0 bases, with 11 bases left between them. CDR3 DNA sequence: TGCGCCAGCAGCCAAGACTCTCAGGGATTGAACACTGAAGCTTTCTTT. Translation gives CASSQDSQGLNTEAFF.

The chain links TRBV24-1 to TRBJ2-2, with D tentatively TRBD1 (6 bases). CDR3 size: 14 residues. V shed 4 bases and J shed 2 bases, with 7 bases lying between them. Germline V gene data show CDR1 as KGHDR and CDR2 as SFDVKD. In DNA form, the CDR3 reads TGTGCCACCAGTGAGGACAGAAACACCGGGGAGCTGTTTTTT. The encoded protein is CATSEDRNTGELFF.

This clonotype was counted at least ten times. This chain uses TRBV27 with TRBJ2-7, with 9 bases lining up with TRBD1. The ends lost 0 bases at V and 6 bases at J; junction bases unmatched: 9. Germline CDR1 is MNHEY and CDR2 is SMNVEV (reference sequence). This CDR3 contains 16 residues. For the CDR3, the DNA is TGTGCCAGCAGTTTATCGGGACAGGGAGGGACGTTCGAGCAGTACTTC. Its translation: CASSLSGQGGTFEQYF.

This clonotype came up a few times. V gene TRBV7-6 combines with J gene TRBJ2-7; tentatively, D is TRBD2 (7 bases). Per the germline V gene, CDR1 is SGHVS and CDR2 is FNYEAQ. The ends were cut back, 4 bases at V and 7 bases at J, with 17 bases in the middle. The CDR3 is 14 amino acids. This CDR3 reads CASSSTGGAGEQYF. The CDR3 bases are TGTGCCAGCAGCTCCACGGGGGGCGCGGGGGAGCAGTACTTC.

This clonotype has more than one count but fewer than ten. The CDR3 region has the DNA TGTGCCAGCAGGCGGAACGACTATGGCTACACCTTC. Amino acids: CASRRNDYGYTF. This chain uses TRBV12-3 or TRBV12-4 with TRBJ1-2; no firm D call. The V gene lost 6 bases and the J gene lost 3 bases, with 8 bases spanning the gap. This CDR3 contains 12 residues.

CDR3 sequence reads: CASSSTGFQETQYF. The CDR3 nucleotides are TGTGCCAGCAGCTCGACAGGATTCCAAGAGACCCAGTACTTC. The V call is TRBV7-9, the J call TRBJ2-5; D is possibly TRBD1 (6 bases). V gave up 4 bases and J gave up 1 base, with 10 bases separating them. Germline V gene sequence: CDR1 SEHNR, CDR2 FQNEAQ (reference sequence). This CDR3 region has 14 residues.

The table lists this clonotype with a few counts. The CDR3 is CASSIGVRGNQPQHF. Written as DNA, the CDR3 is TGTGCCAGTAGTATAGGTGTCAGGGGCAATCAGCCCCAGCATTTT. This chain connects TRBV19 to TRBJ1-5; D possibly corresponds to TRBD1 (5 bases). V was clipped by 1 base and J by 2 bases, with 9 bases between them. Germline values: CDR1 LNHDA, CDR2 SQIVND (reference sequence). The length of the CDR3 is 15 residues.

This chain links TRBV11-2 with TRBJ2-5; D gene ambiguous. Germline CDR1 is SGHAT and CDR2 is FQNNGV. The CDR3 has 12 amino acids. Trimming left V 5 bases short and J 3 bases short, with 7 bases between. The CDR3 sequence: CASSPNEETQYF. In DNA form, the CDR3 reads TGTGCCAGCAGCCCCAATGAAGAGACCCAGTACTTC. Full variable domain (rest looked up from reference TRBV11-2 and TRBJ2-5): EAGVAQSPRYKIIEKRQSVAFWCNPISGHATLYWYQQILGQGPKLLIQFQNNGVVDDSQLPKDRFSAERLKGVDSTLKIQPAKLEDSAVYLCASSPNEETQYFGPGTRLLVL.

This sequence joins TRBV7-2 and TRBJ1-2; D is ambiguous. The V and J ends lost 8 bases and 8 bases respectively, with 15 bases between them. The CDR3 extends over 12 amino acids. Germline CDR1 is SGHTA and CDR2 is FQGNSA. The CDR3 sequence: CASGALGLGYTF. The CDR3 bases are TGTGCCAGCGGCGCCCTAGGACTCGGCTACACCTTC. Complete variable domain (other parts from reference TRBV7-2 and TRBJ1-2): GAGVSQSPSNKVTEKGKDVELRCDPISGHTALYWYRQSLGQGLEFLIYFQGNSAPDKSGLPSDRFSAERTGGSVSTLTIQRTQQEDSAVYLCASGALGLGYTFGSGTRLTVV.

The genes are TRBV5-5 and TRBJ1-1; 7 bases fit TRBD1. The CDR3 covers 16 residues. The germline gives CDR1 SGHKS, CDR2 YYEKEE (reference sequence). Losses at the gene ends were 1 base for V and 0 bases for J; bases not matched to a gene: 6. The CDR3 coding sequence is TGTGCCAGCAGCTTGACGGGGACAGCAATGAACACTGAAGCTTTCTTT. Protein: CASSLTGTAMNTEAFF.

This clonotype was counted ten times or more. This chain uses TRBV12-3 or TRBV12-4 with TRBJ1-5; D is ambiguous. V was shortened by 8 bases and J by 4 bases, with 12 bases between the two germline ends. The CDR3 is made up of 13 amino acids. DNA of the CDR3: TGTGCCAGCCGCAAGGCGGGAAATCAGCCCCAGCATTTT. Its protein product is CASRKAGNQPQHF.

The chain uses TRBV6-5 and TRBJ1-1; no definite D call. The V gene's germline CDR1 is MNHEY and CDR2 SVGAGI. The CDR3 totals 15 residues. Trimming shortened V by 4 bases and J by 2 bases, and 14 bases separated the two germline ends. The CDR3 loop reads CASSSTGNFNTEAFF. The CDR3, as DNA: TGTGCCAGCAGTTCAACCGGGAATTTTAACACTGAAGCTTTCTTT.

The genes are TRBV25-1 and TRBJ1-1; D is perhaps TRBD1 (6 bases). This CDR3 is built from 15 residues. Between the trimmed V and J ends, which lost 8 bases and 0 bases, there was a span of 16 bases. CDR1 is MGHDK and CDR2 is SYGVNS in the germline V gene. The CDR3 coding sequence is TGTGCCAGCCAGTTCTCGGGACATCTGAACACTGAAGCTTTCTTT. Translation gives CASQFSGHLNTEAFF.

This clonotype was counted only a few times. The chain couples TRBV27 to TRBJ1-2; D ambiguous. This CDR3 has 15 residues. V was shortened by 0 bases and J by 3 bases, with 11 bases between the two germline ends. The germline V gene encodes CDR1 MNHEY and CDR2 SMNVEV (reference sequence). The CDR3 reads CASSLSEPGYYGYTF. Written as DNA, the CDR3 is TGTGCCAGCAGTTTATCGGAGCCGGGGTACTATGGCTACACCTTC.

The chain has TRBV5-6 and TRBJ1-4; TRBD1 matches at 12 bases. Looked up from germline, CDR1 is SGHDT and CDR2 is YYEEEE. The CDR3 contains 16 residues. Unmatched junction bases numbered 9, after V lost 4 bases and J lost 8 bases. CDR3 protein: CASSRDRGLTGEKLFF. CDR3 bases: TGTGCCAGCAGCAGGGACAGGGGGCTCACTGGGGAAAAACTGTTTTTT.